Listed here is a single T cell receptor (beta chain). Assay: immunoSEQ multiplex PCR; the TCRdb copy retains only in-frame clones and omits some. The sample shows nearly 1 million clones, over 75% of them seen only once. The sample is drawn from a study of shared clonotypes between healthy human individuals. Trimming removed 2 bases from V and 7 bases from J; junction bases left unmatched: 7. Looked up from germline, CDR1 is MGHRA and CDR2 is YSYEKL. The CDR3 totals 15 residues. V is TRBV4-1 and J is TRBJ2-1; 8 nucleotides align to TRBD1. Sequenced: memory CD4+ T cells sorted from blood. Sample subset: CD45RA-negative fraction. This clonotype originated in a young man in good health. CDR3 in DNA: TGCGCCAGCAGCCAATTCGGACAGGGAGAGAATGAGCAGTTCTTC. Translation gives CASSQFGQGENEQFF.